This T cell receptor (beta chain) comes out of a study of blood T cell repertoires in COVID-19. Overall study context: Acute and convalescent COVID-19 samples came from the United States, Italy and Spain. In each case, the material was cDNA or gDNA derived from T cells, B-cell-depleted T cells, or PBMCs.

In the study's own analysis: Researchers report that nucleated cell counts were estimated from reference gene primer amplification. The data were produced by immunoSEQ multiplex PCR, yet TCRdb's version contains in-frame clones alone and is incomplete. Clonal size and the V and J genes are those of that table, whereas D and trimming came from the DNA. The repertoire has a few hundred thousand clones, 90% of them found once; the top ten carry over 3.5%. Per the germline V gene, CDR1 is LNHDA and CDR2 is SQIVND (reference sequence). With 6 bases clipped from V and 7 bases from J, the junction kept 7 bases outside the gene matches. This CDR3 has 15 amino acids.

V usage is TRBV19 and J usage is TRBJ1-6; 9 nucleotides match TRBD1. The material sequenced was peripheral blood. The TCR comes from a woman aged 40 to 49 with acute or convalescent COVID-19. CDR3 nucleotides: TGTGCCAGTAGATATCGGACAGGGGTGAATTCACCCCTCCACTTT. Its translation: CASRYRTGVNSPLHF. Looking up the rest from reference TRBV19 and TRBJ1-6 gives the full variable domain: DGGITQSPKYLFRKEGQNVTLSCEQNLNHDAMYWYRQDPGQGLRLIYYSQIVNDFQKGDIAEGYSVSREKKESFPLTVTSAQKNPTAFYLCASRYRTGVNSPLHFGNGTRLTVT.